This T cell receptor (beta chain) was documented in a study of tissue T cells after allogeneic stem cell transplantation (dated by TCRdb to the early 2020s). Broadly, across the study: The study profiled TCR beta repertoires in many tissues obtained from research autopsies of patients with and without GVHD, and also in mouse models of GVHD. The human arm was a prospective observational study without blinding or randomization.

Concerning this clone: There is no known antigen for this receptor. Because the receptor is murine, the gene names and germline sequences shown are mouse ones. The CDR3 end falls 1 residue outside the read, so it is completed with the germline J gene.

Per the publication, the time point label means: mouse harvest day 7 after allogeneic transplant. Mouse grafts combined 10^7 T-cell-depleted bone marrow cells with 10^6 splenic CD5+ T cells, given via tail vein injection. A major MHC-mismatch B6 (H2b) into BALB/c (H2d) model was used to model mouse GVHD, and tissues were profiled at day 7 or 14. On day 7 or 14 post-transplant, mouse tissues and retro-orbital blood were harvested with separate sterile tools for each animal, and livers were flushed before harvest. Before genomic DNA isolation with the DNeasy Blood & Tissue Kit, mouse tissues were minced with razor blades in buffered saline. According to the germline V gene (reference sequence), CDR1 reads NSQYPW and CDR2 reads LRSPGD. Trimming takes 1 base from V and 4 bases from J, and the germline ends sit 16 bases apart. The CDR3 spans 17 residues, from the cysteine through the phenylalanine. The DNA shown is the part of the CDR3 that was read: 48 bases, in frame from base 1.

The library was made by the immunoSEQ multiplex PCR assay. Adaptive Biotechnologies performed TCRbeta CDR3 sequencing at survey depth and reported CDR3 sequences, V/J genes, productive frequency, and template counts. Amplification of TCR beta CDR3 regions was performed from genomic DNA rather than from RNA. As for the authors' bioinformatics: Jensen-Shannon divergence served to quantify pairwise repertoire overlap between tissues, with 0 meaning identical and 1 meaning complete divergence. Tissues were clustered by single-linkage agglomerative hierarchical clustering of pairwise JSD values, and the clustering results were displayed as dendrograms. GLIPH2 was applied to all patient samples using simulation_depth 1000, kmer_min_depth 3, and cdr3_length_cutoff 8, and only groups with more than two unique CDR3s were retained. In a standardized tissue-overlap score, Jaccard GLIPH-group overlap across patients was extrapolated to a standard repertoire size of 1000 clones. To look at how diversity was associated with clinical or experimental variables, linear mixed-effect models were used, with tissue treated as a fixed effect and individual treated as a random effect. Drawn from immuneACCESS, this table holds only the in-frame rearrangements with V and J called that TCRdb kept. Clones are partly lost; checked studies trace under half to an unresolved V gene and leave the rest unexplained. V and J calls and clone size follow that table, whereas D and trimming were derived from the DNA. Counted in this sample were fewer than 7,500 clones; 50% to 55% of them appeared once. 5.1% of the sample lies in the top ten.

Summary of the overall study and its limitations: A small and clinically heterogeneous patient cohort was studied, and sampling depth was acknowledged as a limitation. Which tissue TCRs were alloreactive or antigen-specific was not determined in the study, and some clones might have been persisting host cells. Within patients, how anatomically similar tissues were was a major factor shaping TCR repertoire composition, regardless of disease or transplant status. Few T cell clones were found to be shared across patients, but shared repertoire signatures across patients were revealed in a tissue-specific fashion by motif-based clustering. Blood and spleen T cells captured only a limited portion of the TCR repertoire detected in tissues, in both patients and mice.

Sequences were obtained from gut tissue. This TCR was sampled from a female BALB/c mouse given C57BL/6 T cells with graft-versus-host disease after an allogeneic hematopoietic cell transplant. The chain was built from TRBV1 and TRBJ2-2; the D gene could be TRBD1 or TRBD2, each one agreeing over 6 bases. The CDR3 has the sequence CTCSAGGGGAGTGQLYF. Partial CDR3 DNA: TGCACCTGCAGTGCAGGGGGTGGGGGCGCGGGCACCGGGCAGCTCTAC.